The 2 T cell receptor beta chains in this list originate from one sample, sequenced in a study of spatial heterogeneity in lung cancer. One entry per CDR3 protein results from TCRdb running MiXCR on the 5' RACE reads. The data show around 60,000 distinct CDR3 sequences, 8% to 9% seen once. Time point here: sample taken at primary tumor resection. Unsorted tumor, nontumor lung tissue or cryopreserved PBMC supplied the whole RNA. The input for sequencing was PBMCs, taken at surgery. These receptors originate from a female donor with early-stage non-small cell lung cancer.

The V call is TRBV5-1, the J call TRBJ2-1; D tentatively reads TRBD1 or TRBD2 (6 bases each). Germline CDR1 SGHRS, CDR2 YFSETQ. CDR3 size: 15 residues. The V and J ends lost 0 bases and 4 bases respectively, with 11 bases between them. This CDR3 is CASSLEQGLYNEQFF. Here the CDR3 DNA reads TGCGCCAGCAGCTTGGAACAGGGACTTTACAATGAGCAGTTCTTC.

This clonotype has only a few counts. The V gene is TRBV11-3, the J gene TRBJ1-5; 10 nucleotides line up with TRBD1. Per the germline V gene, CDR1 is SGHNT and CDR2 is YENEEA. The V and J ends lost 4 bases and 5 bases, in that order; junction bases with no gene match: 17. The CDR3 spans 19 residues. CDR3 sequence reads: CASSSPGRTGTGVDQPQHF. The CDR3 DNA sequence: TGTGCCAGCAGCTCACCTGGTCGGACCGGGACAGGGGTGGATCAGCCCCAGCATTTT.